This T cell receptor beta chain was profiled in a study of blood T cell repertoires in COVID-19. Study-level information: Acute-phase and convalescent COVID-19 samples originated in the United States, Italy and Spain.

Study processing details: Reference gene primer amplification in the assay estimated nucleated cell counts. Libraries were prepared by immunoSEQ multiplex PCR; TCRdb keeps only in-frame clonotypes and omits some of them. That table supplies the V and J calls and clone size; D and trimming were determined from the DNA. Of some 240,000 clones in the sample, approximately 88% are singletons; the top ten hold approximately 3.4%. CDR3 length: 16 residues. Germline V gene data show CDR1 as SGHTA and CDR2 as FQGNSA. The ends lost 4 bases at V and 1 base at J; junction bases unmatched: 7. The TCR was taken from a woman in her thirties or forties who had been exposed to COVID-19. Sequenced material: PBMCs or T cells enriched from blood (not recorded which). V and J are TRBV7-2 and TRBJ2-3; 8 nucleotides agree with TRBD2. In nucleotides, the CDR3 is TGTGCCAGCAGCTACCAAGCGGGGGTAGGCACAGATACGCAGTATTTT. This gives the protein CASSYQAGVGTDTQYF.